A selection of T cell receptor beta chains follows, all from one sample in a study of blood T cell repertoires in COVID-19. Method: immunoSEQ multiplex PCR; TCRdb's copy keeps in-frame clones and lacks some. This sample has some 74,000 clones, with about 80% found just once. Sequenced: peripheral blood. The receptors originated from a human donor in a cohort sampled during active COVID-19. Both conserved end residues are part of each CDR3. A D gene is named only where the DNA matches it firmly. A row's size may be missing; if present it is once, few, many or a size class.

DNA: TGTGCCAGCAGTACAGGGGGGAGGCGTGGCTACACCTTC
CDR3: CASSTGGRRGYTF
V: TRBV9
J: TRBJ1-2
D: TRBD1
size: .

DNA: TGTGCCAGCTCGGCGGACAGGGGGGTGACTGAAGCTTTCTTT
CDR3: CASSADRGVTEAFF
V: TRBV18
J: TRBJ1-1
D: TRBD1
size: .

DNA: TGTGCCAGCTCACCACGACCTAGGGGCCCTAGCACAGATACGCAGTATTTT
CDR3: CASSPRPRGPSTDTQYF
V: TRBV18
J: TRBJ2-3
D: .
size: once

DNA: TGTGCCAGCAGTCAGGGCACTGAAGCTTTCTTT
CDR3: CASSQGTEAFF
V: TRBV12-3/TRBV12-4
J: TRBJ1-1
D: .
size: few

DNA: TGTGCCAGTAGTCGGCCAGGGGGCTGGACTGAAGCTTTCTTT
CDR3: CASSRPGGWTEAFF
V: TRBV19
J: TRBJ1-1
D: TRBD1
size: once

DNA: TGCAGCGTTCTCCCCGGAGCTGGAAACACCATATATTTT
CDR3: CSVLPGAGNTIYF
V: TRBV29-1
J: TRBJ1-3
D: .
size: .

DNA: TGTGCCAGCAGTTACTCAAGGACAGCGCTGGCTAATGGCTACACCTTC
CDR3: CASSYSRTALANGYTF
V: TRBV6-5
J: TRBJ1-2
D: .
size: .

DNA: TGTGCCAGTAGTATTTCAGGGGGCTCAGGGCAAGAGACCCAGTACTTC
CDR3: CASSISGGSGQETQYF
V: TRBV19
J: TRBJ2-5
D: TRBD1
size: .

DNA: TGTGCCAGCAGCTTAGATGGAGGACAGGGAATCTACTACGAGCAGTACTTC
CDR3: CASSLDGGQGIYYEQYF
V: TRBV11-2
J: TRBJ2-7
D: TRBD1
size: .

DNA: TGTGCCAGCAGCTTGGTATCGGGACTAGCAGAAGATACGCAGTATTTT
CDR3: CASSLVSGLAEDTQYF
V: TRBV5-4
J: TRBJ2-3
D: TRBD2
size: .

DNA: TGTGCCAGCACCCCCTCCGGGACAGGGAGGGAAAAACTGTTTTTT
CDR3: CASTPSGTGREKLFF
V: TRBV6-6
J: TRBJ1-4
D: TRBD1
size: .

DNA: TGTGCTAGTGGCCCAAGAGGGACTAGCGGGAGGAGTTTGGACAATGAGCAGTTCTTC
CDR3: CASGPRGTSGRSLDNEQFF
V: TRBV12-5
J: TRBJ2-1
D: TRBD2
size: .

DNA: TGTGCCAGTAGTGTCCGGGACAGGGCCACAGATACGCAGTATTTT
CDR3: CASSVRDRATDTQYF
V: TRBV19
J: TRBJ2-3
D: TRBD1
size: .

DNA: TGCGCCAGCAGCCGGGACAGGGGCTCCGGGGAGCTGTTTTTT
CDR3: CASSRDRGSGELFF
V: TRBV5-1
J: TRBJ2-2
D: TRBD1
size: .

DNA: TGTGCCAGCAGCATTACCCGGGACACCGGCTACACCTTC
CDR3: CASSITRDTGYTF
V: TRBV7-2
J: TRBJ1-2
D: .
size: .

DNA: TGCGCCAGCAGCTTGGGGGCCCCAATTGAAAAACTGTTTTTT
CDR3: CASSLGAPIEKLFF
V: TRBV5-1
J: TRBJ1-4
D: .
size: .

DNA: TGTGCCAGCAGCAAGACAGAGGTTTTTTCCTATGGCTACACCTTC
CDR3: CASSKTEVFSYGYTF
V: TRBV7-2
J: TRBJ1-2
D: .
size: .

DNA: TGTGCCAGCAGCTTCCTGACGGGACAGGGGTTGGATACGCAGTATTTT
CDR3: CASSFLTGQGLDTQYF
V: TRBV5-6
J: TRBJ2-3
D: TRBD1
size: .

DNA: TGTGCCAGCAGTTACGGAGCGGGACTAGCGGGCGGGGAGCTGTTTTTT
CDR3: CASSYGAGLAGGELFF
V: TRBV6-5
J: TRBJ2-2
D: TRBD2
size: .

DNA: TGTGCCACCCAGGGGACCGGGGAGCTGTTTTTT
CDR3: CATQGTGELFF
V: TRBV6-5
J: TRBJ2-2
D: .
size: .

DNA: TGTGCCAGCGGCTCTCTCTCTGGAAACACCATATATTTT
CDR3: CASGSLSGNTIYF
V: TRBV27
J: TRBJ1-3
D: .
size: .

DNA: TGTGCCAGCTCACCAGCCGGGACAGGGGGCCTATACGAGCAGTACTTC
CDR3: CASSPAGTGGLYEQYF
V: TRBV18
J: TRBJ2-7
D: TRBD1
size: .

DNA: TGTGCCAGCAGCTTATTTCGGTCTTCCGCTGGAAACACCATATATTTT
CDR3: CASSLFRSSAGNTIYF
V: TRBV11-1
J: TRBJ1-3
D: .
size: .

DNA: TGCGCCAGCAGCTTGGCTGCGCCAGGGGCATTGGGTGAGCAGTTCTTC
CDR3: CASSLAAPGALGEQFF
V: TRBV5-1
J: TRBJ2-1
D: .
size: once

DNA: TGCGCCAGCAGTACCGGGACCAGGGGGCAGCCCCAGCATTTT
CDR3: CASSTGTRGQPQHF
V: TRBV5-1
J: TRBJ1-5
D: TRBD1
size: .

DNA: TGTGCCAGCAGCCTGTCCGGGACTCCTATCCAAGAGACCCAGTACTTC
CDR3: CASSLSGTPIQETQYF
V: TRBV7-2
J: TRBJ2-5
D: .
size: .

DNA: TGTGCCAGCAGCCTAAGACAGGCTAGAACCGATAATTCACCCCTCCACTTT
CDR3: CASSLRQARTDNSPLHF
V: TRBV5-4
J: TRBJ1-6
D: .
size: .

DNA: TGTGCCAGTAGTATCCCAGGGCCCAGCAATCAGCCCCAGCATTTT
CDR3: CASSIPGPSNQPQHF
V: TRBV19
J: TRBJ1-5
D: .
size: .

DNA: TGTGCCAGCAGTTACTCATCGGGGTCAACTAATGAAAAACTGTTTTTT
CDR3: CASSYSSGSTNEKLFF
V: TRBV6-5
J: TRBJ1-4
D: .
size: .

DNA: TGTGCCAGCAGTTTAGCGGGACAGGGGGGCTACACCTTC
CDR3: CASSLAGQGGYTF
V: TRBV12-3/TRBV12-4
J: TRBJ1-2
D: TRBD1
size: once

DNA: TGTGCCAGCAGTCCATTGGGGGGGGCGACCTATAATTCACCCCTCCACTTT
CDR3: CASSPLGGATYNSPLHF
V: TRBV27
J: TRBJ1-6
D: .
size: once

DNA: TGTGCCAGCTCACGCCAGGGTAGAGCCGAAGCTTTCTTT
CDR3: CASSRQGRAEAFF
V: TRBV5-6
J: TRBJ1-1
D: .
size: few

DNA: TGTGCCAGTAGTATACGACAGGGTTCCTATAATTCACCCCTCCACTTT
CDR3: CASSIRQGSYNSPLHF
V: TRBV19
J: TRBJ1-6
D: TRBD1
size: .

DNA: TGTGCCAGCAGCCCGACGGGACAAGCAACTAATGAAAAACTGTTTTTT
CDR3: CASSPTGQATNEKLFF
V: TRBV11-2
J: TRBJ1-4
D: .
size: .

DNA: TGTGCCAGCAGCTTAGTTTCAGGGGTTGTTCGCAATTCACCCCTCCACTTT
CDR3: CASSLVSGVVRNSPLHF
V: TRBV7-2
J: TRBJ1-6
D: .
size: .

DNA: TGCGCCAGCAGCCAAGCCCGGCTAGCCGGGAACAATGAGCAGTTCTTC
CDR3: CASSQARLAGNNEQFF
V: TRBV4-1
J: TRBJ2-1
D: .
size: .

DNA: TGTGCCAGCTTTAAACAGGGGGTTACCGGGGAGCTGTTTTTT
CDR3: CASFKQGVTGELFF
V: TRBV6-5
J: TRBJ2-2
D: TRBD1
size: .

DNA: TGTGCCAGCAGTCCTCTCTCTAACTATGGCTACACCTTC
CDR3: CASSPLSNYGYTF
V: TRBV2
J: TRBJ1-2
D: .
size: few

DNA: TGCGCCAGCAGCCATGGACAGGGGTACGATAGCGAGACCCAGTACTTC
CDR3: CASSHGQGYDSETQYF
V: TRBV5-1
J: TRBJ2-5
D: TRBD1
size: .

DNA: TGTGCCACTCAAAGGACAGGGAAGATTAGGTATGGCTACACCTTC
CDR3: CATQRTGKIRYGYTF
V: TRBV6-5
J: TRBJ1-2
D: TRBD1
size: .

DNA: TGTGCCAGCAGTCTCCAAGGACAGGGAAACAATCAGCCCCAGCATTTT
CDR3: CASSLQGQGNNQPQHF
V: TRBV6-2/TRBV6-3
J: TRBJ1-5
D: TRBD1
size: .

DNA: TGTGCCAGCTCAATGGGACAGGGAGCATCACCCCTCCACTTT
CDR3: CASSMGQGASPLHF
V: TRBV18
J: TRBJ1-6
D: TRBD1
size: .

DNA: TGTGCCACCAGCCTCTCTGGGGCCAACGTCCTGACTTTC
CDR3: CATSLSGANVLTF
V: TRBV24-1
J: TRBJ2-6
D: .
size: .

DNA: TGTGCCAGCAGCTTAGGGGCTTACACTGAAGCTTTCTTT
CDR3: CASSLGAYTEAFF
V: TRBV7-6
J: TRBJ1-1
D: .
size: .

DNA: TGCGCCAGCAGCTTGGGTAGACCATCGGGACTAGCGGCCTACAATGAGCAGTTCTTC
CDR3: CASSLGRPSGLAAYNEQFF
V: TRBV5-1
J: TRBJ2-1
D: TRBD2
size: .

DNA: TGTGCCAGCAGCTTTCCCCTAGCGGGAGGGCCAATGAGAAATGAGCAGTTCTTC
CDR3: CASSFPLAGGPMRNEQFF
V: TRBV7-9
J: TRBJ2-1
D: TRBD2
size: .

DNA: TGTGCCAGCAGTGGTGGTAGCGGGCTACCGAACACCGGGGAGCTGTTTTTT
CDR3: CASSGGSGLPNTGELFF
V: TRBV2
J: TRBJ2-2
D: TRBD2
size: few

DNA: TGTGCCAGCATCCCTCGGGGAGGGGGTAACACTGAAGCTTTCTTT
CDR3: CASIPRGGGNTEAFF
V: TRBV6-2/TRBV6-3
J: TRBJ1-1
D: .
size: .

DNA: TGTGCCATCAGTGGGACTCAGGGGGCCTCACCCCTCCACTTT
CDR3: CAISGTQGASPLHF
V: TRBV10-3
J: TRBJ1-6
D: TRBD1
size: .

DNA: TGTGCCAGCAGCCGACGGACTGGTTCTACCGGGGAGCTGTTTTTT
CDR3: CASSRRTGSTGELFF
V: TRBV11-3
J: TRBJ2-2
D: .
size: .